These T cell receptor beta chains were read from a single sample in a study of cytomegalovirus exposure and HLA in healthy donors. Method: immunoSEQ multiplex PCR; TCRdb's copy keeps in-frame clones and lacks some. Its table records tens of thousands of clones. The sequenced sample was PBMCs. These TCRs come from a man aged 35 to 55 in good health and CMV-seronegative. CDR3s include the opening cysteine and the closing phenylalanine or tryptophan. A D gene is named only where the DNA matches it firmly.

d_call: -
v_call: TRBV7-9
cdr3_aa: CASSNQGQAHYGYTF

d_call: -
v_call: TRBV19
cdr3_aa: CASGGGNPSNQPQHF

d_call: TRBD2
v_call: TRBV11-3
cdr3_aa: CASSAILAGSYNEQFF

d_call: TRBD2
v_call: TRBV30
cdr3_aa: CAWSPLSGRGETQYF

d_call: -
v_call: TRBV7-9
cdr3_aa: CASSLLTSTGELFF

d_call: -
v_call: TRBV4-2
cdr3_aa: CASSREGWENTGELFF

d_call: -
v_call: TRBV4-2
cdr3_aa: CASSQDSGNQPQHF

d_call: TRBD1
v_call: TRBV4-1
cdr3_aa: CASSQQAPGQGANYGYTF

d_call: -
v_call: TRBV29-1
cdr3_aa: CSVEVPAVQETQYF

d_call: TRBD1
v_call: TRBV5-6
cdr3_aa: CASSFLDRAYEQYF

d_call: TRBD2
v_call: TRBV13
cdr3_aa: CASSLGGGILGLEQSF

d_call: -
v_call: TRBV6-5
cdr3_aa: CASSWGLHRQSEQYF

d_call: -
v_call: TRBV9
cdr3_aa: CASSEGEGRIAGELFF

d_call: -
v_call: TRBV7-3
cdr3_aa: CASSRTSAHEQYF

d_call: TRBD1
v_call: TRBV12-5
cdr3_aa: CASGRTGSNEQFF

d_call: -
v_call: TRBV28
cdr3_aa: CASRLRDREAFF

d_call: -
v_call: TRBV7-2
cdr3_aa: CASRNGGSSMNTEAFF

d_call: TRBD2
v_call: TRBV6-4
cdr3_aa: CASSESGSSYNEQFF

d_call: -
v_call: TRBV5-5
cdr3_aa: CASSLGGLMGTEAFF

d_call: -
v_call: TRBV18
cdr3_aa: CASSPTGGLYQETQYF

d_call: TRBD2
v_call: TRBV30
cdr3_aa: CAWSVLGTRRGYNEQFF

d_call: -
v_call: TRBV11-3
cdr3_aa: CASSYLSGALLSSYNEQFF

d_call: TRBD2
v_call: TRBV5-1
cdr3_aa: CASSLGTSVNTGELFF

d_call: -
v_call: TRBV2
cdr3_aa: CASSDEDSRNQPQHF

d_call: -
v_call: TRBV28
cdr3_aa: CASSFLYLGANYEQYF

d_call: TRBD2
v_call: TRBV29-1
cdr3_aa: CSAAGRGGNEQYF